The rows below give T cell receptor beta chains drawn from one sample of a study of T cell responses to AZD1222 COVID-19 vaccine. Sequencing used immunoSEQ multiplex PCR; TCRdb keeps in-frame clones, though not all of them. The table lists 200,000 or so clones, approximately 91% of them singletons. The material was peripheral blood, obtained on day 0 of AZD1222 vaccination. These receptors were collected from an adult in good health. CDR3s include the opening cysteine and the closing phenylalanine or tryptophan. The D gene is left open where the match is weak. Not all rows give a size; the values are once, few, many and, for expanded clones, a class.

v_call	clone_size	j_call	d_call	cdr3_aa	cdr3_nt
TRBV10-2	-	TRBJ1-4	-	CASNGGGGSEKLFF	TGCGCCAGCAACGGGGGAGGGGGATCTGAAAAACTGTTTTTT
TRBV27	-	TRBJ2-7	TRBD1	CASSLFSPGTGISYEQYF	TGTGCCAGCAGTTTATTCTCCCCCGGGACAGGGATATCCTACGAGCAGTACTTC
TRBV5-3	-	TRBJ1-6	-	CARSQGRFYNSPLHF	TGTGCCAGAAGCCAGGGACGGTTCTATAATTCACCCCTCCACTTT
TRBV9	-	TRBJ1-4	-	CASSVGTVGEKLFF	TGTGCCAGCAGCGTAGGTACAGTGGGAGAAAAACTGTTTTTT
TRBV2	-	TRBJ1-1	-	CASRALSNTEAFF	TGTGCCAGCAGGGCACTCTCGAACACTGAAGCTTTCTTT
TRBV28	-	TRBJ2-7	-	CASSLGGEQYF	TGTGCCAGCAGTTTAGGGGGGGAGCAGTACTTC
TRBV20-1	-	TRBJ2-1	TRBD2	CSASFSGGAGEQFF	TGCAGTGCTAGTTTTAGCGGGGGGGCAGGGGAGCAGTTCTTC
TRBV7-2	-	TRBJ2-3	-	CASSFFTGLNTQYF	TGTGCCAGCAGCTTTTTTACAGGGTTGAATACGCAGTATTTT
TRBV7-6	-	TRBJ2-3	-	CASSLPYSTDTQYF	TGTGCCAGCAGCTTACCCTATAGCACAGATACGCAGTATTTT
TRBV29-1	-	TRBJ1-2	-	CSVEGGGVVGYTF	TGCAGCGTCGAAGGGGGGGGAGTAGTGGGCTACACCTTC
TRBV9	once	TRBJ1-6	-	CASSVRRENSPLHF	TGTGCCAGCAGCGTGAGACGGGAGAATTCACCCCTCCACTTT
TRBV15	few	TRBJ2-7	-	CATSRDPGERTEQYF	TGTGCCACCAGCAGAGATCCAGGGGAGCGGACCGAGCAGTACTTC
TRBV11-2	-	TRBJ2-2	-	CASSLEAGRTGELFF	TGTGCCAGCAGCTTAGAAGCAGGGAGAACCGGGGAGCTGTTTTTT
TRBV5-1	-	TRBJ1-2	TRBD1	CASSLTGGANYGYTF	TGCGCCAGCAGCTTGACAGGGGGCGCCAACTATGGCTACACCTTC
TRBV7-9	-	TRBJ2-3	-	CASSLAGVVDTQYF	TGTGCCAGCAGCTTAGCTGGGGTGGTGGATACGCAGTATTTT
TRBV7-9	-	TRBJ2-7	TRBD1	CASSPDRANEQYF	TGTGCCAGCAGCCCGGACAGGGCGAATGAGCAGTACTTC